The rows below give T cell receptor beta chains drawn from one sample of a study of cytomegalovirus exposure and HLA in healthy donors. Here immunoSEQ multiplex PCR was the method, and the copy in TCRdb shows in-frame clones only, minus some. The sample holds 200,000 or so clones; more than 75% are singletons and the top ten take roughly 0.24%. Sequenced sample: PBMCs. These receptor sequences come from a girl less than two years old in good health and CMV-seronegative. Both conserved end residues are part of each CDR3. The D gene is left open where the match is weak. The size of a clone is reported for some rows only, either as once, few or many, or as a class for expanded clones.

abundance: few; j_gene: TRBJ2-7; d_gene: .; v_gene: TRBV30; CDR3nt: TGTGCCTGGAGTTCAGAATTCTACGAGCAGTACTTC; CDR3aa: CAWSSEFYEQYF
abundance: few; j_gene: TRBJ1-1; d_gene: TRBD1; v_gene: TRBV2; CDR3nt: TGTGCCAGCAGTGATCTGGTCAGGGGGGCTGAAGCTTTCTTT; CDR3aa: CASSDLVRGAEAFF
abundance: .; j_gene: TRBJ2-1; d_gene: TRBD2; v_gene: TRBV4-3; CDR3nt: TGCGCCAGCAGCCAAGATCTACTAGCGGGAGGTGGGGGGTATAGGACCTACAATGAGCAGTTCTTC; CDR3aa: CASSQDLLAGGGGYRTYNEQFF
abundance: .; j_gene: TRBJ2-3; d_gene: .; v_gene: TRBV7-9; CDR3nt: TGTGCCAGCAGCGCCCCCTGGAGAGATACGCAGTATTTT; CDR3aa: CASSAPWRDTQYF
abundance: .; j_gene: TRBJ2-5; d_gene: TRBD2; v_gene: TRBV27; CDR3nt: TGTGCCAGCAGTAATAGGGAGGGTTGGACCCAGTACTTC; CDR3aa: CASSNREGWTQYF
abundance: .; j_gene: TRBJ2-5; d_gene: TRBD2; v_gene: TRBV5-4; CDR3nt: TGTGCCAGCACCAAACTAGCGGGAGGGCCTTCGGAGACCCAGTACTTC; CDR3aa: CASTKLAGGPSETQYF
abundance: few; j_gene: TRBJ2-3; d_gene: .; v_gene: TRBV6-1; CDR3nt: TGTGCCAGCAGTGAAGGCCCAGGCGGGCGGGATACGCAGTATTTT; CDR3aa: CASSEGPGGRDTQYF
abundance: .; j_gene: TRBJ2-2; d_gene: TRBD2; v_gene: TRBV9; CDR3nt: TGTGCCAGCAGCGCTACTAGCGTGCTCGGGGAGCTGTTTTTT; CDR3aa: CASSATSVLGELFF
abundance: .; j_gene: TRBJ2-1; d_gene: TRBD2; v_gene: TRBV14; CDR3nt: TGTGCCAGCAGCCAAGATCTGGGGGAGGGGCAGTTCTTC; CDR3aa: CASSQDLGEGQFF
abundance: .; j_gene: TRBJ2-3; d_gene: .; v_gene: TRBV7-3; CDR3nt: TGTGCCAGCAGCTTATTCGTGGGGGGAGCAGATACGCAGTATTTT; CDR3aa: CASSLFVGGADTQYF
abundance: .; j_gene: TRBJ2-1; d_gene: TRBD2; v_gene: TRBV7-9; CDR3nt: TGTGCCAGCAGGACCGGGACTAGCGGGAATGAGCAGTTCTTC; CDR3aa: CASRTGTSGNEQFF
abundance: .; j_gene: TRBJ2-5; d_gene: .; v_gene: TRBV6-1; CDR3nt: TGTGCCAGCAGTGAAGCGGGGGGGGCTAGACAAGAGACCCAGTACTTC; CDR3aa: CASSEAGGARQETQYF
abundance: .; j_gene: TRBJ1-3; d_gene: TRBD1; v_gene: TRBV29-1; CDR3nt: TGCAGCGCTGAAGGACAGGGAAGGGACACCATATATTTT; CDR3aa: CSAEGQGRDTIYF
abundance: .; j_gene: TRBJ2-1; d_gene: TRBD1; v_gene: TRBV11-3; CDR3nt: TGTGCCAGCAGTTCGGACAGGGATGACGATGAGCAGTTCTTC; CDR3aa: CASSSDRDDDEQFF
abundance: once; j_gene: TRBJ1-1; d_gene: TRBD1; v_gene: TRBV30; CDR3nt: TGTGCCTGGAGTGTTGGCCAGGGGGGAAACGAAGCTTTCTTT; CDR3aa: CAWSVGQGGNEAFF
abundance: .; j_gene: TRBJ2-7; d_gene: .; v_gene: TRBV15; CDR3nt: TGTGCCACCAGCAGACAGGATACTCCTGGCTACGAGCAGTACTTC; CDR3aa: CATSRQDTPGYEQYF
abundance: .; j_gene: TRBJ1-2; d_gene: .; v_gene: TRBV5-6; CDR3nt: TGTGCCAGCAGCCGACCTTCAGGGTCGGGTGGCTACACCTTC; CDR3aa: CASSRPSGSGGYTF
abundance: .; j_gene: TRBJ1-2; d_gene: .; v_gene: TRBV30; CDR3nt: TGTGCCTGGAGCGCGGGGGCGCGCGGCTACACCTTC; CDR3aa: CAWSAGARGYTF
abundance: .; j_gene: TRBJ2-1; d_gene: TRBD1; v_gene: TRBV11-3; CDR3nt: TGTGCCAGCAGCCTGACGGACAGGAGCTCCTACAATGAGCAGTTCTTC; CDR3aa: CASSLTDRSSYNEQFF
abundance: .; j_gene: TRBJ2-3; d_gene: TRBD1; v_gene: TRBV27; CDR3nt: TGTGCCAGCAGTCTACGATCCTTCCGACAGGGTTGGACAGATACGCAGTATTTT; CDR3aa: CASSLRSFRQGWTDTQYF
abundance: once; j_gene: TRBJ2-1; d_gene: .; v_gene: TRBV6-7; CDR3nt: TGTGCCAGAGGGGGTGATGAGCAGTTCTTC; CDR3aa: CARGGDEQFF
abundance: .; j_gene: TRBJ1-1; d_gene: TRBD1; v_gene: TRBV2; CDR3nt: TGTGCCAGCTACGGGACAGCGTCCACTGAAGCTTTCTTT; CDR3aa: CASYGTASTEAFF
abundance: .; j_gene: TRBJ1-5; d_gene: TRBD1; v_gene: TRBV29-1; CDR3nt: TGCAGCGTTCAATTTTCCGGGACAGGGAAAGGACAGCCCCAGCATTTT; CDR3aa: CSVQFSGTGKGQPQHF
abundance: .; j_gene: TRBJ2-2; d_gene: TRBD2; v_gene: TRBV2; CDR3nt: TGTGCCAGCAGGAGGACTAGCGGGGCGAACACCGGGGAGCTGTTTTTT; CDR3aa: CASRRTSGANTGELFF
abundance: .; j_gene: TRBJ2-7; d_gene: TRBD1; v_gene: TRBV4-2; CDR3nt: TGTGCCAGCAGCCAAGCGATACAGGGGGCCAGCGGGTGTAGACCCTCCTACGAGCAGTACTTC; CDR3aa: CASSQAIQGASGCRPSYEQYF
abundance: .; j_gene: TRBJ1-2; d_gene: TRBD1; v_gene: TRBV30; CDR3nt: TGTGCCTGGAGTAAAGACAGGGGCTTGCTCTATGGCTACACCTTC; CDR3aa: CAWSKDRGLLYGYTF
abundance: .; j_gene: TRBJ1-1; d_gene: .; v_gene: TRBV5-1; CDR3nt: TGCGCCAGCAGCTTGGCTGGGGGCAGCTGGAGCAATGAAGCTTTCTTT; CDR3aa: CASSLAGGSWSNEAFF
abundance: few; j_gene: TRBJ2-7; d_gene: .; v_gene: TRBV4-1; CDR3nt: TGCGCCAGCAGCCAGACCCCGTCGGAGTTCTACGAGCAGTACTTC; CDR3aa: CASSQTPSEFYEQYF
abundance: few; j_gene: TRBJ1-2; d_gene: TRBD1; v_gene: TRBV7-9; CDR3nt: TGTGCCAGCAGCCCAGGAGGGACAGGGGACTATGGCTACACCTTC; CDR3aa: CASSPGGTGDYGYTF